The rows below give T cell receptor beta chains drawn from one sample of a study of blood T cell repertoires in COVID-19. Sequencing was performed with immunoSEQ multiplex PCR; in TCRdb, only in-frame clones are kept and a portion is missing. The sample lists fewer than 300,000 clones; 65% to 85% were seen once. Sequencing was carried out using peripheral blood. These receptors all stem from a man aged 80 or over with acute or convalescent COVID-19. The CDR3 runs from the conserved cysteine through the conserved F or W. The D gene is left open where the match is weak. Size is omitted from some rows. Given values are once, few, many or a class for expanded clones.

CDR3aa	CDR3nt	v_gene	j_gene	abundance	d_gene
CASSERGHSGNTIYF	TGTGCCAGCAGTGAAAGAGGGCACTCTGGAAACACCATATATTTT	TRBV6-1	TRBJ1-3	-	-
CASSGASGTEAFF	TGTGCCAGCAGCGGCGCGAGTGGCACTGAAGCTTTCTTT	TRBV9	TRBJ1-1	-	-
CASSVGQNYEQYF	TGTGCCAGCAGCGTGGGACAGAACTACGAGCAGTACTTC	TRBV5-6	TRBJ2-7	-	TRBD1
CASSLASGEKLFF	TGCGCCAGCAGCTTGGCCTCGGGGGAAAAACTGTTTTTT	TRBV5-1	TRBJ1-4	-	-
CASSPTLAGGNYGYTF	TGTGCCAGTAGTCCCACCCTTGCGGGCGGGAACTATGGCTACACCTTC	TRBV19	TRBJ1-2	-	-
CASSHGGTSRFSEQYF	TGTGCCAGCAGCCATGGAGGGACCAGTCGTTTTAGCGAGCAGTACTTC	TRBV3-1/TRBV3-2	TRBJ2-7	-	-
CASSSVRGFKPQHF	TGTGCCAGCAGTTCTGTCCGGGGATTCAAGCCCCAGCATTTT	TRBV6-5	TRBJ1-5	-	-
CASSFRQGGSNEQFF	TGTGCCAGCAGCTTTCGTCAGGGGGGAAGCAATGAGCAGTTCTTC	TRBV5-4	TRBJ2-1	-	-
CASSLGRGTAVSNYGYTF	TGTGCCAGCAGCCTGGGTCGCGGCACGGCCGTTTCCAACTATGGCTACACCTTC	TRBV3-1/TRBV3-2	TRBJ1-2	-	-
CSYRAAVGDRVSYEQYF	TGCAGCTATCGAGCCGCTGTAGGTGACAGGGTCTCCTACGAGCAGTACTTC	TRBV29-1	TRBJ2-7	-	TRBD1
CASSYLRHNLHF	TGTGCCAGCAGTTACCTTCGACATAATCTCCACTTT	TRBV6-6	TRBJ1-6	-	-
CASSIEGTSGDLAGELFF	TGTGCCAGTAGTATAGAAGGGACTAGCGGGGACTTGGCCGGGGAGCTGTTTTTT	TRBV19	TRBJ2-2	-	TRBD2
CASRTGGENEQFF	TGTGCCAGTAGGACAGGGGGGGAAAATGAGCAGTTCTTC	TRBV27	TRBJ2-1	once	TRBD1